A selection of T cell receptor beta chains follows, all from one sample in a study of radiation and T cells in renal cell carcinoma. Generated by immunoSEQ multiplex PCR, the TCRdb table keeps only in-frame clones and is missing some. This sample has tens of thousands of clones, with 70% to 85% found just once. Sample: blood, taken from a patient whose treatment included radiotherapy and nephrectomy. These receptors all stem from a man aged 60 to 69 with renal cell carcinoma. The CDR3 runs from the conserved cysteine through the conserved F or W. A D gene is named only where the DNA matches it firmly. Rows give clone size only sometimes, using once, few, many, or a class for an expanded clone.

v_gene	abundance	j_gene	d_gene	CDR3aa	CDR3nt
TRBV5-1	NA	TRBJ1-4	NA	CASSLVGTFNEKLFF	TGCGCCAGCAGCTTGGTCGGGACATTTAATGAAAAACTGTTTTTT
TRBV2	NA	TRBJ2-1	TRBD2	CASSRTSGHNEQFF	TGTGCCAGCAGCCGGACTAGCGGTCACAATGAGCAGTTCTTC
TRBV6-1	NA	TRBJ2-7	TRBD1	CASSKDRALSEQYF	TGTGCCAGCAGTAAAGACAGGGCCCTCTCCGAGCAGTACTTC
TRBV6-5	once	TRBJ1-2	NA	CASSYSIGRERVGYTF	TGTGCCAGCAGTTACTCGATAGGCAGGGAAAGAGTTGGCTACACCTTC
TRBV9	NA	TRBJ2-7	NA	CASSVGVGGELANEQYF	TGTGCCAGCAGCGTAGGGGTCGGGGGCGAGTTGGCGAACGAGCAGTACTTC
TRBV30	NA	TRBJ2-7	TRBD2	CAWRSSGRAFHEQYF	TGTGCCTGGAGATCTAGCGGGAGGGCCTTCCACGAGCAGTACTTC
TRBV29-1	NA	TRBJ2-5	NA	CSVEGAVGNQETQYF	TGCAGCGTTGAAGGGGCTGTGGGGAATCAAGAGACCCAGTACTTC
TRBV6-6	NA	TRBJ2-7	TRBD1	CASSYPNRGQYEQYF	TGTGCCAGCAGTTACCCTAACAGGGGGCAGTACGAGCAGTACTTC
TRBV11-2	NA	TRBJ2-2	TRBD2	CASDQLAGEAGELFF	TGTGCCAGCGACCAACTAGCGGGGGAGGCCGGGGAGCTGTTTTTT
TRBV7-2	NA	TRBJ2-7	NA	CASIPRLGYEQYF	TGTGCCAGCATCCCCCGGTTAGGATACGAGCAGTACTTC
TRBV7-9	NA	TRBJ2-7	NA	CASSPTGQVYEQYF	TGTGCCAGCAGCCCGACGGGGCAAGTCTACGAGCAGTACTTC
TRBV5-1	few	TRBJ2-1	NA	CASRGLVRNNEQFF	TGCGCCAGCAGAGGGCTAGTTAGGAACAATGAGCAGTTCTTC
TRBV11-2	NA	TRBJ1-4	NA	CASSLRWASNEKLFF	TGTGCCAGCAGTCTTAGATGGGCCAGTAATGAAAAACTGTTTTTT
TRBV5-6	NA	TRBJ2-5	TRBD2	CASSLTAGWRAQETQYF	TGTGCCAGCAGCCTAACAGCGGGGTGGAGGGCTCAAGAGACCCAGTACTTC
TRBV6-1	NA	TRBJ2-7	TRBD2	CASSESGRGAYEQYF	TGTGCCAGCAGTGAAAGCGGGAGGGGGGCCTACGAGCAGTACTTC
TRBV5-1	NA	TRBJ2-3	TRBD2	CASSAGLVYTDTQYF	TGCGCCAGCAGCGCCGGACTAGTCTACACAGATACGCAGTATTTT
TRBV7-2	NA	TRBJ1-5	NA	CASSLTGQPHQPQHF	TGTGCCAGCAGCTTAACAGGGCAGCCTCATCAGCCCCAGCATTTT
TRBV2	medium-sized	TRBJ1-2	NA	CASSGEGIYGYTF	TGTGCCAGCAGTGGAGAGGGGATCTATGGCTACACCTTC
TRBV27	NA	TRBJ2-5	NA	CASSFQETQYF	TGTGCCAGCAGTTTCCAAGAGACCCAGTACTTC
TRBV11-2	NA	TRBJ2-3	TRBD2	CASSSSGTLTDTQYF	TGTGCCAGCAGCTCAAGCGGGACCCTCACAGATACGCAGTATTTT
TRBV5-1	few	TRBJ2-2	TRBD1	CASSRSGQGTGELFF	TGCGCCAGCAGCCGCTCGGGACAGGGCACCGGGGAGCTGTTTTTT
TRBV10-2	NA	TRBJ1-2	TRBD1	CASSERDRAGGYTF	TGCGCCAGCAGTGAGAGGGACAGGGCCGGAGGCTACACCTTC
TRBV29-1	NA	TRBJ2-7	NA	CSVVAGGWEQYF	TGCAGCGTTGTGGCAGGAGGATGGGAGCAGTACTTC
TRBV7-2	few	TRBJ1-1	NA	CASEGGLMNTEAFF	TGTGCCAGCGAAGGAGGGCTTATGAACACTGAAGCTTTCTTT
TRBV15	NA	TRBJ2-7	TRBD1	CATSEPGQIYVQYF	TGTGCCACCAGCGAACCGGGACAGATCTACGTGCAGTACTTC